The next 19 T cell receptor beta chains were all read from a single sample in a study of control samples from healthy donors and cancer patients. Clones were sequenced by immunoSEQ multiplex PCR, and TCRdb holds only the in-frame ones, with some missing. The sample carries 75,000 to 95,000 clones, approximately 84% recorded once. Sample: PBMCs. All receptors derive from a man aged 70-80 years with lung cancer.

The CDR3 nucleotides are TGTGCCAGCAGCTATAGCGGTGAGACCCAGTACTTC. This translates into CASSYSGETQYF. The chain links TRBV11-3 to TRBJ2-5; possibly TRBD2 for D (6 bases). The CDR3 runs 12 residues. Germline assignment: CDR1 SGHNT and CDR2 YENEEA. Between the trimmed V and J ends, which lost 4 bases and 5 bases, there was a span of 8 bases.

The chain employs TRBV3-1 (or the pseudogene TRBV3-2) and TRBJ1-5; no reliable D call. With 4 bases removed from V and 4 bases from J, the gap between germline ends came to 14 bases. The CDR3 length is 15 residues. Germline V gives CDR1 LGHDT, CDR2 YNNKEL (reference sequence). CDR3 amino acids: CASSPEGIWNQPQHF. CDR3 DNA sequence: TGTGCCAGCAGCCCAGAGGGCATTTGGAATCAGCCCCAGCATTTT.

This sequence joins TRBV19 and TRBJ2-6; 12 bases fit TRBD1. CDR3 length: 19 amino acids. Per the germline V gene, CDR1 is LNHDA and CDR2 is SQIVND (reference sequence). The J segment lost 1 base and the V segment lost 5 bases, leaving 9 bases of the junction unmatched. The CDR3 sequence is CASSPGPGQGASGANVLTF. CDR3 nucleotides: TGTGCCAGTAGTCCCGGACCGGGACAGGGGGCGTCTGGGGCCAACGTCCTGACTTTC.

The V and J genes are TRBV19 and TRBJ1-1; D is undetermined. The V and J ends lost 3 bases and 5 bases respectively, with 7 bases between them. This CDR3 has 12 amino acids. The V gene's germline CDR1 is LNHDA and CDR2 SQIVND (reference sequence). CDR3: CASSMEGTEAFF. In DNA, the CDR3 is TGTGCCAGTAGTATGGAGGGTACTGAAGCTTTCTTT.

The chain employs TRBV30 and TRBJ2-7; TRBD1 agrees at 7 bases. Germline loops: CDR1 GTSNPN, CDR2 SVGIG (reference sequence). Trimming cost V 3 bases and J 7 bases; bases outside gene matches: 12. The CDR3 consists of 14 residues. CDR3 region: CAWSQRGTVKEQYF. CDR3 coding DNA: TGTGCCTGGAGCCAAAGAGGGACAGTTAAAGAGCAGTACTTC. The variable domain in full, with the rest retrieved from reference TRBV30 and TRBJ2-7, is SQTIHQWPATLVQPVGSPLSLECTVEGTSNPNLYWYRQAAGRGLQLLFYSVGIGQISSEVPQNLSASRPQDRQFILSSKKLLLSDSGFYLCAWSQRGTVKEQYFGPGTRLTVT.

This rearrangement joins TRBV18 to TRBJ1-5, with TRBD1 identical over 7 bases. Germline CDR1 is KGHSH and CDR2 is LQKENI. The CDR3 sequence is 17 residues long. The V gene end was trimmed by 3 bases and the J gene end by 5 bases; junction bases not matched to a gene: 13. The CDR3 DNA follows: TGTGCCAGCTCACCCGACAGGGATATCTTCTTACATCAGCCCCAGCATTTT. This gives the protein CASSPDRDIFLHQPQHF.

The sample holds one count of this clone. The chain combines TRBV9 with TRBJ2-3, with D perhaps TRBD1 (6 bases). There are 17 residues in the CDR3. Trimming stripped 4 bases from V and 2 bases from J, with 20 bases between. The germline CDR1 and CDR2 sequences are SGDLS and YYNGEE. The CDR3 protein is CASSLSGGTTTTDTQYF. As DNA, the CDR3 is TGTGCCAGCAGCCTCAGTGGTGGGACAACTACCACAGATACGCAGTATTTT.

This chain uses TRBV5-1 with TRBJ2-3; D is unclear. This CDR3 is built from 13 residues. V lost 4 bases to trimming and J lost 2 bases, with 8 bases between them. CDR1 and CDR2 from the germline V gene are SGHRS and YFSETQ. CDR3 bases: TGCGCCAGCAGCCCCCGGACCACAGATACGCAGTATTTT. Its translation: CASSPRTTDTQYF.

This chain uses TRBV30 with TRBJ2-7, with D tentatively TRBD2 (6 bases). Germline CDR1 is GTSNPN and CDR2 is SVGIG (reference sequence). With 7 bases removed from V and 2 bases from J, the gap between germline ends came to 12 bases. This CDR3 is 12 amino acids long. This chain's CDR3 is CASRGGPYEQYF. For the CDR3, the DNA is TGTGCCTCCCGGGGAGGCCCCTACGAGCAGTACTTC.

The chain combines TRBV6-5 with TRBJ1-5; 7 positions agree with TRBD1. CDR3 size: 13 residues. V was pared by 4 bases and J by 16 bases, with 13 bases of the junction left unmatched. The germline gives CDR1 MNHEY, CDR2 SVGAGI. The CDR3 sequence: CASSSQGLMPLHF. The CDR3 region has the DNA TGTGCCAGCAGTTCACAGGGGCTGATGCCACTCCATTTT.

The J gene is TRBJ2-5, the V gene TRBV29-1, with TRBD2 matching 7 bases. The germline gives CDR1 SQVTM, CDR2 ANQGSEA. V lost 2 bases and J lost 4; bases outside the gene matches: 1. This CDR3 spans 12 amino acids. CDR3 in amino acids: CSVEWGGETQYF. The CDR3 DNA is TGCAGCGTTGAATGGGGGGGAGAGACCCAGTACTTC.

The CDR3 DNA follows: TGTGCCAGCTCACCCACAGGGCCAAGGGGTCCGTTCTTC. Protein sequence: CASSPTGPRGPFF. V gene TRBV18 combines with J gene TRBJ2-1; tentatively, D is TRBD1 (6 bases). The length of the CDR3 is 13 residues. The ends were cut back, 3 bases at V and 15 bases at J, with 18 bases in the middle. CDR1 KGHSH and CDR2 LQKENI come from the germline V gene.

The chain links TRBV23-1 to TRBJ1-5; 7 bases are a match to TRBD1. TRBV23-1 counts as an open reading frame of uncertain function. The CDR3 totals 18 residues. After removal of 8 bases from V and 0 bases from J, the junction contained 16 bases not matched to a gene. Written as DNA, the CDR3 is TGCGCCAGCCGCATGCCCCTTTTTGACAGGGATAGCAATCAGCCCCAGCATTTT. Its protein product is CASRMPLFDRDSNQPQHF.

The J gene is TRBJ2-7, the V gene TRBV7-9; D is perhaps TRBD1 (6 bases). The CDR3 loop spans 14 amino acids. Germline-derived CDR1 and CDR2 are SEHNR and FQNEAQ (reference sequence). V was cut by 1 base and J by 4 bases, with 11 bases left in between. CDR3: CASSLDRVRYEQYF. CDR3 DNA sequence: TGTGCCAGCAGCTTAGACAGGGTTAGATACGAGCAGTACTTC.

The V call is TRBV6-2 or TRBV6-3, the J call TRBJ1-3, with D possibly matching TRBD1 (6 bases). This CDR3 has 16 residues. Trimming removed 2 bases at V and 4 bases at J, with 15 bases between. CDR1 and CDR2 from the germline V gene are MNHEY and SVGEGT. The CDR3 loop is CASSYGGLLAGNTIYF. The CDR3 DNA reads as TGTGCCAGCAGTTACGGGGGCCTACTAGCCGGAAACACCATATATTTT.

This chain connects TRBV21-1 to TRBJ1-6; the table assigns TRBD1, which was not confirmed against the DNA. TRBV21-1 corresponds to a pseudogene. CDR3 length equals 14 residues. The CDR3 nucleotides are TGTGCCATTAGGGGGCGGTCCTATAATTCACCCCTCCACTTT. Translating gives CAIRGRSYNSPLHF.

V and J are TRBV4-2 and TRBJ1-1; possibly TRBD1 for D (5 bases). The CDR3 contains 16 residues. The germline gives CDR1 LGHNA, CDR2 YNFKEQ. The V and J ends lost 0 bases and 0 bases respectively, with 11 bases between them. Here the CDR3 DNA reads TGTGCCAGCAGCCAAGATCCCGGGGGGTTGAACACTGAAGCTTTCTTT. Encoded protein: CASSQDPGGLNTEAFF.

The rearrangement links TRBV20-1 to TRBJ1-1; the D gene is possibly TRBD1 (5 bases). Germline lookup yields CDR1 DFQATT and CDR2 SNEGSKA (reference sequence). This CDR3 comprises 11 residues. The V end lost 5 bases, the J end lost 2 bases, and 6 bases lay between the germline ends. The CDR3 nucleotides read TGCAGTGCTCGGGACAACACTGAAGCTTTCTTT. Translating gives CSARDNTEAFF.

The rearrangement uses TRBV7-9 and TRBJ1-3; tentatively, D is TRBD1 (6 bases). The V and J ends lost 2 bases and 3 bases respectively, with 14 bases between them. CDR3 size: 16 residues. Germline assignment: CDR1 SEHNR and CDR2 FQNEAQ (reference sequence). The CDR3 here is CASSLYGGIGGNTIYF. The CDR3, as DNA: TGTGCCAGCAGCTTATACGGGGGCATTGGTGGAAACACCATATATTTT.